Following are 2 T cell receptor beta chains from one sample sequenced in a study of CD8 T cells in ankylosing spondylitis. TCRdb called the 5' RACE reads again in MiXCR, with one record for every CDR3 protein. This sample carries some 200,000 distinct CDR3 sequences, roughly 13% of them seen once, and the ten largest clones take 16%. The specimen was blood, either unsorted or a sorted T cell fraction (not recorded which). The receptors were sampled from a male donor with ankylosing spondylitis or in good health (not recorded which).

V and J are TRBV6-1 and TRBJ2-1, with D possibly TRBD2 on 6 matching bases. The CDR3 consists of 12 residues. Trimming took off 5 bases at V and 7 bases at J, with 9 bases between the two ends. The germline V gene has CDR1 MNHNS and CDR2 SASEGT. CDR3 in amino acids: CASSRLDNEQFF. In nucleotides, the CDR3 is TGTGCCAGCAGTAGACTAGATAATGAGCAGTTCTTC.

The V and J genes are TRBV10-3 and TRBJ2-3; a possible D gene is TRBD2 (6 bases). This CDR3 is built from 15 residues. Trimming pared 6 bases from V and 2 bases from J, leaving 15 bases between. Germline values: CDR1 ENHRY, CDR2 SYGVKD. The CDR3 coding sequence is TGTGCCATCAGCCAGGAGGGAGCGAACACAGATACGCAGTATTTT. This sequence encodes CAISQEGANTDTQYF.